This TCR beta chain comes out of a study of blood T cell repertoires in COVID-19 (dated by TCRdb to about 2020). A note on the overall study: Collaborator samples came from the United States, Italy and Spain and covered acute and convalescent phases of COVID-19. The material from the prospective study consisted of cDNA or gDNA derived from T cells, B-cell-depleted T cells, or PBMCs. Deeply sampled blood TCRbeta repertoires from subjects exposed to, actively infected with, or recovered from COVID-19 were included in the dataset. A freely available public database, intended as a resource for researchers studying the immune response to SARS-CoV-2, is where the repertoires were released. Samples came from the ongoing ImmuneRACE study (first 160 participants) plus 1,254 subjects from 6 global collaborators. A de-identified subject ID, COVID-19 status, age in years and sex were almost always included in the sample metadata. Where available, HLA class I and class II types were obtained from metadata supplied by the sample provider rather than from assay-based typing.

About this clone: Its antigen target is currently unknown. No base quality information exists; no much larger clone differs at one position.

What the work shows at the level of the full study, not this receptor alone: How much clinical and demographic metadata was included differed by source and by participant, and the metadata was provided uncurated.

The immunoSEQ Assay, a bias-controlled multiplex PCR, was used to amplify TCRbeta CDR3 regions from genomic DNA. Per the source publication's procedure: The number of nucleated cells in each sample was estimated from the amplification of reference gene primers within the assay. To quantify the absolute abundance of each unique TCRbeta CDR3 rearrangement, sequence reads were collapsed and filtered. Productive Simpson clonality was computed per sample as the square root of Simpson's diversity index over productive rearrangements. TCRdb retrieved this table from immuneACCESS and kept in-frame rearrangements only. Not all clones are present; in checked studies, unresolved V genes account for under half, and no reason is known for the remainder. V and J calls plus clone size are reproduced from that table; the DNA served to infer D and trimming. The sample data list roughly 440,000 clones, and about 87% of these were observed just once. The ten most abundant clones make up 10% to 15% of the sample.

Trimming takes 6 bases from V and 1 base from J, and the germline ends sit 10 bases apart. From cysteine to phenylalanine, the CDR3 is 14 amino acids long. CDR3 DNA is the only sequence kept; it has 42 bases, read in frame from the first base. CDR1 and CDR2 are read off the germline V gene as MNHEY and SVGAGI. One collaborating source in Seattle enrolled patients during active infection and followed them longitudinally through the course of disease. Each collaborating institution followed its own protocols to collect whole blood in K2EDTA tubes. Collaborator samples were shipped for TCRbeta analysis as frozen whole blood, isolated PBMCs, or DNA extracted from either sample type.

The sequence joins TRBV6-5 to TRBJ1-3, with TRBD1 as a weak D call on 5 bases. The specimen was peripheral blood. This receptor was identified in a woman between 50 and 59 years old with COVID-19, enrolled during active disease. This receptor carries the CDR3 CASSPRVSGNTIYF. In nucleotides, the sequence is TGTGCCAGCAGCCCCAGGGTTTCTGGAAACACCATATATTTT.